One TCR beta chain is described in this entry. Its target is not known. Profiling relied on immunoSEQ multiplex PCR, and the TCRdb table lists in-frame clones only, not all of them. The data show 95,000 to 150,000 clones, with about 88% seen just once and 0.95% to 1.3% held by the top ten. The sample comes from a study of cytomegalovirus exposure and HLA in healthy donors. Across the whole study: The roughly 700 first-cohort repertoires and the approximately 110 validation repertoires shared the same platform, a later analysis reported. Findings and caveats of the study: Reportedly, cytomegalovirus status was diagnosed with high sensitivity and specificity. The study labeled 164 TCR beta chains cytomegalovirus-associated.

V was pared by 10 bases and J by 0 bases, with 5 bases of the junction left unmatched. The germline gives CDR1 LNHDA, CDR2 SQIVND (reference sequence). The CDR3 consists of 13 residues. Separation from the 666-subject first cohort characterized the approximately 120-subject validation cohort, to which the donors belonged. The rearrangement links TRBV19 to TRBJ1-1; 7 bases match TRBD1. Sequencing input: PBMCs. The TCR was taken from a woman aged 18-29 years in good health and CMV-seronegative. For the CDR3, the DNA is TGTGCCACCTCACAGGGGTTGAACACTGAAGCTTTCTTT. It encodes CATSQGLNTEAFF.